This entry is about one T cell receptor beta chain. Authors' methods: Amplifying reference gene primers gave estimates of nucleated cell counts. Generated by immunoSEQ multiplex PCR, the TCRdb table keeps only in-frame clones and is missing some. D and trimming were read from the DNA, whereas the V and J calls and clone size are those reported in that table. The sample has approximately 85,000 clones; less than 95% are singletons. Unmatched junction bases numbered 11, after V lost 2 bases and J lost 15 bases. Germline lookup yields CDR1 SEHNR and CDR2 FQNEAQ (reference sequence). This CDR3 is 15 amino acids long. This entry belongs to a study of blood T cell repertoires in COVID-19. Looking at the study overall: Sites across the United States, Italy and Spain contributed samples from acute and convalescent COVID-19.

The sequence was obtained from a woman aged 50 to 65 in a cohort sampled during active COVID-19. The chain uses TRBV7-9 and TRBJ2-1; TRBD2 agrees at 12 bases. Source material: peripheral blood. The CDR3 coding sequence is TGTGCCAGCAGCTTATTAAGAGCTAGCGGGAGGGGATGGTTCTTC. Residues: CASSLLRASGRGWFF. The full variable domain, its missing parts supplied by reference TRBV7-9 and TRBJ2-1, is DTGVSQNPRHKITKRGQNVTFRCDPISEHNRLYWYRQTLGQGPEFLTYFQNEAQLEKSRLLSDRFSAERPKGSFSTLEIQRTEQGDSAMYLCASSLLRASGRGWFFGPGTRLTVL.